Listed below are T cell receptor beta chains from one sample, sequenced in a study of a mutant IDH1 vaccine in newly diagnosed glioma. For these TCRs, the target antigens are not known. TCRdb's table, derived via immunoSEQ multiplex PCR, lists solely in-frame clones and lacks some. Among approximately 50,000 clones listed, roughly 90% were seen once. The sequencing here drew on PBMCs, taken from a glioma patient whose treatment included an IDH1 peptide vaccine. The receptors were sampled from a man in his forties with glioma. Each CDR3 is given with its conserved first and last residue. The order of the fields is V gene, J gene, CDR3 length, CDR3 protein.

TRBV5-6	TRBJ2-1	14	CASSLGTGRKGQFF
TRBV7-7	TRBJ1-4	14	CASSVGQGFEKLFF
TRBV18	TRBJ1-3	15	CASSPGDRSGNTIYF
TRBV7-7	TRBJ1-1	13	CASSLVYNTEAFF
TRBV2	TRBJ1-1	14	CASSDGQGYTEAFF
TRBV4-3	TRBJ2-2	19	CASSQPRLAGGMNTGELFF
TRBV10-1	TRBJ2-7	15	CASRPQRDTLYEQYF
TRBV4-1	TRBJ1-6	14	CASSYQGTNSPLHF
TRBV6-1	TRBJ2-7	13	CATRQEVSYEQYF
TRBV6-4	TRBJ2-1	13	CASSHGELDEQFF
TRBV5-6	TRBJ2-7	15	CASSWTGTALYEQYF
TRBV19	TRBJ2-1	15	CASSSIYWFDNEQFF
TRBV19	TRBJ2-1	15	CASSIFARGGNEQFF
TRBV5-1	TRBJ2-3	15	CASSTGSPSTDTQYF
TRBV19	TRBJ2-7	13	CASSTRVTYEQYF
TRBV19	TRBJ1-4	13	CASKKATNEKLFF
TRBV28	TRBJ2-2	15	CASSPEGRNTGELFF
TRBV11-2	TRBJ2-2	16	CASTKTTGSGTGELFF
TRBV20-1	TRBJ2-1	10	CSVLAYEQFF
TRBV7-2	TRBJ1-1	10	CASSSGTAFF
TRBV7-2	TRBJ2-7	12	CASSLGIGEQYF
TRBV7-9	TRBJ2-5	12	CASSLRGETQYF
TRBV9	TRBJ2-2	13	CASSVGNTGELFF
TRBV19	TRBJ2-7	18	CASSPGLAGGLSSYEQYF
TRBV5-6	TRBJ2-3	15	CASTRIGYSTDTQYF
TRBV7-2	TRBJ2-7	13	CASSPTGTIEQYF
TRBV27	TRBJ2-5	14	CASSLSRGQETQYF
TRBV7-6	TRBJ2-7	12	CASSLSIGEQYF
TRBV5-1	TRBJ1-2	14	CASSLGQGSYGYTF
TRBV6-1	TRBJ2-2	16	CASSAEVRENTGELFF
TRBV18	TRBJ2-5	12	CASSPGQETQYF
TRBV27	TRBJ1-4	15	CASSTPGATNEKLFF
TRBV28	TRBJ2-1	16	CASITLGAAGDNEQFF
TRBV6-6	TRBJ2-7	12	CASSRLSYEQYF
TRBV12-5	TRBJ2-7	13	CASGVYLAYEQYF
TRBV5-1	TRBJ1-4	16	CASSSGQVPFNEKLFF
TRBV9	TRBJ2-2	16	CASSATYSGYGGELFF
TRBV9	TRBJ1-1	15	CASTRQGSPITEAFF
TRBV18	TRBJ1-1	12	CASSPDSGGAFF
TRBV5-1	TRBJ2-3	12	CASTQGTDTQYF
TRBV2	TRBJ1-1	14	CARTRGTVNTEAFF
TRBV6-1	TRBJ1-1	13	CASTFSAYTEAFF
TRBV7-2	TRBJ2-4	14	CASSPSGQGHIQYF
TRBV4-2	TRBJ2-5	16	CASSQDTSGSSETQYF
TRBV4-1	TRBJ1-1	14	CASSPPQGNTEAFF
TRBV25-1	TRBJ2-7	15	CASINRLAGGHEQYF
TRBV19	TRBJ2-2	13	CASTLAMTGELFF